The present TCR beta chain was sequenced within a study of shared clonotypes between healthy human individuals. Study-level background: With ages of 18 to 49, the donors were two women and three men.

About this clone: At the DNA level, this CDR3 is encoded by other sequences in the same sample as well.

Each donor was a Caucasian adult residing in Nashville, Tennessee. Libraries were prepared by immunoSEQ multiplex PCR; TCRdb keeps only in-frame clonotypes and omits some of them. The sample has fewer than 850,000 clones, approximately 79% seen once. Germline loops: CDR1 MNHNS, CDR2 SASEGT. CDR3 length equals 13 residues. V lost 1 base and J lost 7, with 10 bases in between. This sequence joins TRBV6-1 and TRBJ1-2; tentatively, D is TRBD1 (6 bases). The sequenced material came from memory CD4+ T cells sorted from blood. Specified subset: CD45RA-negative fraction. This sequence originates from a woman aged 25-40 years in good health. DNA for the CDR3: TGTGCCAGCAGTGAAGAGCAGGGGTCTGGCTACACCTTC. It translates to CASSEEQGSGYTF.